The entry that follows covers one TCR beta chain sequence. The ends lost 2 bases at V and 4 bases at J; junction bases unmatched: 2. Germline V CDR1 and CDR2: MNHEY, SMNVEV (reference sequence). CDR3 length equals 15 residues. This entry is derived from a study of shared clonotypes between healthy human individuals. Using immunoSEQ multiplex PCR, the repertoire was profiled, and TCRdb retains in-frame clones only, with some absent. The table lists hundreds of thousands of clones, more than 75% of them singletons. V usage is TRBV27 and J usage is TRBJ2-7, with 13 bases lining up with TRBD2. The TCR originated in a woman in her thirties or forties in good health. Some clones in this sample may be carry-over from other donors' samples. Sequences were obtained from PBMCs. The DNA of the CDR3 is TGTGCCAGCAGTTTAGGACTAGCGGGAGAGTACGAGCAGTACTTC. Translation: CASSLGLAGEYEQYF.